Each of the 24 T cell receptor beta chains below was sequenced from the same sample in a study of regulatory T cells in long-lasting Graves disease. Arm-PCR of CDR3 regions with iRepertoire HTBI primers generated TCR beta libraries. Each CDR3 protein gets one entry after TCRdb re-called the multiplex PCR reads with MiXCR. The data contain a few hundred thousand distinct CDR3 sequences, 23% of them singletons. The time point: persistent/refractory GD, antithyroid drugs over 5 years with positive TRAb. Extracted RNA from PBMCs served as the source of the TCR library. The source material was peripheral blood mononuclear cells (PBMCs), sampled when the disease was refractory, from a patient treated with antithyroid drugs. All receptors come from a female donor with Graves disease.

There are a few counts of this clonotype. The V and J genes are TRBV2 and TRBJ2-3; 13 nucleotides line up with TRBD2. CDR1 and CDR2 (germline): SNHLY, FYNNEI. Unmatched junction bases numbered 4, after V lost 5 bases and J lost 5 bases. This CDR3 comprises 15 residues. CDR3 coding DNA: TGTGCCAGCAGTCGACTAGCGGGAGGAGAAGATACGCAGTATTTT. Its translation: CASSRLAGGEDTQYF.

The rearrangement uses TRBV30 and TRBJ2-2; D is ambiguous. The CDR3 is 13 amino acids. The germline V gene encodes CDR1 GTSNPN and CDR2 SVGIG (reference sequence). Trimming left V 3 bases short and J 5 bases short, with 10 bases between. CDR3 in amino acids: CAWRATGTGELFF. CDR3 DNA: TGTGCCTGGAGGGCTACGGGTACCGGGGAGCTGTTTTTT. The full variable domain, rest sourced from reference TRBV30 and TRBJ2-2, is SQTIHQWPATLVQPVGSPLSLECTVEGTSNPNLYWYRQAAGRGLQLLFYSVGIGQISSEVPQNLSASRPQDRQFILSSKKLLLSDSGFYLCAWRATGTGELFFGEGSRLTVL.

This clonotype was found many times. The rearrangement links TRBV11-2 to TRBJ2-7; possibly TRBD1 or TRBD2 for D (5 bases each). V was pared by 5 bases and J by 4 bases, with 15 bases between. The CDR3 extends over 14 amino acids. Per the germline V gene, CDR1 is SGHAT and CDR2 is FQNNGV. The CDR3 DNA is TGTGCCAGCAGCCCCCCGGGACGTTTATACGAGCAGTACTTC. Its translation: CASSPPGRLYEQYF.

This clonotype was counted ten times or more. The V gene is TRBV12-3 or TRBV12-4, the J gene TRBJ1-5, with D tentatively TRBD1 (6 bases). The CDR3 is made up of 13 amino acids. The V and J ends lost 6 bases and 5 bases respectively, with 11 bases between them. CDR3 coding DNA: TGTGCCAGCAGGCGGACAGATGATCAGCCCCAGCATTTT. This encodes CASRRTDDQPQHF.

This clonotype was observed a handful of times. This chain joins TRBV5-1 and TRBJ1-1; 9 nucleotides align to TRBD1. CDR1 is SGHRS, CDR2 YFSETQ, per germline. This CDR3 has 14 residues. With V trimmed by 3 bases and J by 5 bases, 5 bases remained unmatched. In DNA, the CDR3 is TGCGCCAGCAGCTCAGGACAGGGGAGGACTGAAGCTTTCTTT. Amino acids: CASSSGQGRTEAFF.

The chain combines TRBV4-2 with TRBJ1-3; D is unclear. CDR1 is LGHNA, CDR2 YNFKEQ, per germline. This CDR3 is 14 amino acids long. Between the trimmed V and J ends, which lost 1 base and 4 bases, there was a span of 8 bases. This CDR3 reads CASSQAGGGNTIYF. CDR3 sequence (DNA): TGTGCCAGCAGCCAAGCGGGCGGGGGAAACACCATATATTTT.

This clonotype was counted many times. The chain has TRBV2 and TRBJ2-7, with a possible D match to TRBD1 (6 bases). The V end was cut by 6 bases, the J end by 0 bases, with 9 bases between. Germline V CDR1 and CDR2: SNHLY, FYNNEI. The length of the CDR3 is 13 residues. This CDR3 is CASRTTGSYEQYF. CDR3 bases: TGTGCCAGCAGGACGACAGGCTCCTACGAGCAGTACTTC.

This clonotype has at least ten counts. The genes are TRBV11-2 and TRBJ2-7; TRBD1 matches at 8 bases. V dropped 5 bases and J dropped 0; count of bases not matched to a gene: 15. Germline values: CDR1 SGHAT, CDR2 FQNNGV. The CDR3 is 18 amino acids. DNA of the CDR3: TGTGCCAGCAGCCCAAGCCCGGTAACAGGGGGTCTCTCCTACGAGCAGTACTTC. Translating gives CASSPSPVTGGLSYEQYF. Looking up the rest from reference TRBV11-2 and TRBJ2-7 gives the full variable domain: EAGVAQSPRYKIIEKRQSVAFWCNPISGHATLYWYQQILGQGPKLLIQFQNNGVVDDSQLPKDRFSAERLKGVDSTLKIQPAKLEDSAVYLCASSPSPVTGGLSYEQYFGPGTRLTVT.

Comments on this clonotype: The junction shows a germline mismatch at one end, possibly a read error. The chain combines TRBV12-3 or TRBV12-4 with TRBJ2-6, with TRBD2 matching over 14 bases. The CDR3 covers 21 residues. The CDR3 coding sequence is TGTGCCAGCAGCGGACTAGCGGGAGGCCCGCGGACTAGCTCTGGGGCCAACGTCCTGGCTTTC. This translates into CASSGLAGGPRTSSGANVLAF.

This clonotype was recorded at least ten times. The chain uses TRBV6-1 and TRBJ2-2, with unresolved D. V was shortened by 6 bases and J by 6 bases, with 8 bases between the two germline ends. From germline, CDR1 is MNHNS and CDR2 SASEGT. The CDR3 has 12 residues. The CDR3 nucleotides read TGTGCCAGCAGACGCCGGTCCGGGGAGCTGTTTTTT. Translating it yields CASRRRSGELFF.

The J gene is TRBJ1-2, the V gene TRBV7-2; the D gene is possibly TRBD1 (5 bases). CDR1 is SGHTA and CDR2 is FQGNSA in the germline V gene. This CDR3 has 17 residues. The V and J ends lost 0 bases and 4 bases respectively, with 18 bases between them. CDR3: CASSLAGVNRYGYGYTF. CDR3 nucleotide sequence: TGTGCCAGCAGCTTAGCAGGGGTTAATCGGTACGGCTATGGCTACACCTTC.

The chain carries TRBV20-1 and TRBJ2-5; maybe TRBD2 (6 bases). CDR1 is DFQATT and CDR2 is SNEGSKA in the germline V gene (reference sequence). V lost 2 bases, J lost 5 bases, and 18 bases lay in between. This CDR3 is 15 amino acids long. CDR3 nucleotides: TGCAGTGCTAGATTCCTTGCGGGCGGGATGGAGACCCAGTACTTC. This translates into CSARFLAGGMETQYF.

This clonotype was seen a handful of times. In DNA form, the CDR3 reads TGTGCCAGCACCACTAGCGGGGGGACCTACGAGCAGTACTTC. It specifies CASTTSGGTYEQYF. J is TRBJ2-7 and V is TRBV6-1; TRBD2 matches 12 bases. The CDR3 contains 14 residues. Germline V gene sequence: CDR1 MNHNS, CDR2 SASEGT. J was trimmed by 2 bases and V by 7 bases; bases with no gene match: 3.

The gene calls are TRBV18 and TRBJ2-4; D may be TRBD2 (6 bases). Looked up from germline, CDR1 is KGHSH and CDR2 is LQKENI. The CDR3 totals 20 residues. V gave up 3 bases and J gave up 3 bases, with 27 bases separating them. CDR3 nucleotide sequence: TGTGCCAGCTCACCCCCGCGCTCGTCGGGAGCGGTAGCGGACAAAAACATTCAGTACTTC. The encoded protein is CASSPPRSSGAVADKNIQYF.

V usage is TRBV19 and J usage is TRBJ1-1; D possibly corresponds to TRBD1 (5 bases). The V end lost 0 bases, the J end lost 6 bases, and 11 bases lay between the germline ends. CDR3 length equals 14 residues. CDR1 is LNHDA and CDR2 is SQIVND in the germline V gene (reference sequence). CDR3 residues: CASSIDREAAEAFF. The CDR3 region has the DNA TGTGCCAGTAGTATAGACAGGGAGGCGGCTGAAGCTTTCTTT.

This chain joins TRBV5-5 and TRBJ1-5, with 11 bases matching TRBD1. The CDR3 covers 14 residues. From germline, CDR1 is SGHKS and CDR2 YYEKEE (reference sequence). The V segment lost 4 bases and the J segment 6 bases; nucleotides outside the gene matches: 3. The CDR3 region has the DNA TGTGCCAGCAGCGAGGGGACAGGGGGTCAGCCCCAGCATTTT. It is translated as CASSEGTGGQPQHF.

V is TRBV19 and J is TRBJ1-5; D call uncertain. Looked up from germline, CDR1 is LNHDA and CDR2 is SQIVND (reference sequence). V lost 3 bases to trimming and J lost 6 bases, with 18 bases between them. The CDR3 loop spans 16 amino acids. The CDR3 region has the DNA TGTGCCAGTAGTATCTCCGGGTCTCCGACGGGTCAGCCCCAGCATTTT. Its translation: CASSISGSPTGQPQHF.

CDR3 nucleotides: TGTGCCAGCAGTTACTCGCCCCCAGGGGGTAGCGGGTATTCACCCCTCCACTTT. It codes for CASSYSPPGGSGYSPLHF. This chain links TRBV6-5 with TRBJ1-6, with TRBD1 matching 7 bases. V gave up 0 bases and J gave up 8 bases; unmatched junction bases: 13. CDR1 and CDR2 from the germline V gene are MNHEY and SVGAGI. There are 18 residues in the CDR3.

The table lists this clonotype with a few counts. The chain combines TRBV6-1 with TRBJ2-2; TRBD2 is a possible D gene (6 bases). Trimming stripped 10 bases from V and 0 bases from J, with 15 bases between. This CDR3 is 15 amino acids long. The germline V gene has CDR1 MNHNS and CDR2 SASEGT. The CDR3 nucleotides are TGTGCCACCTATGGGCGGGATTCGAACACCGGGGAGCTGTTTTTT. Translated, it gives CATYGRDSNTGELFF.

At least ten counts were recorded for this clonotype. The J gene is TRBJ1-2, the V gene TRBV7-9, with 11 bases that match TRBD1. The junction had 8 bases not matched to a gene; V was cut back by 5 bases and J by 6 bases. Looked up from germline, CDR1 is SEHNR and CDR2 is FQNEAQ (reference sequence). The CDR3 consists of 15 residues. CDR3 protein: CASSMRTGGSDGYTF. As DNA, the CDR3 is TGTGCCAGCAGCATGCGGACAGGGGGCAGTGATGGCTACACCTTC.

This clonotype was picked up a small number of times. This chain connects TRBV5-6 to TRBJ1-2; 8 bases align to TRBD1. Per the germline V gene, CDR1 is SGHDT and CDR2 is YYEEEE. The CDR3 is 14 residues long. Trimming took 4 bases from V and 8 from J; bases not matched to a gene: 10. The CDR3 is CASSISGQAMGYTF. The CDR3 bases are TGTGCCAGCAGCATTTCGGGACAGGCTATGGGCTACACCTTC.

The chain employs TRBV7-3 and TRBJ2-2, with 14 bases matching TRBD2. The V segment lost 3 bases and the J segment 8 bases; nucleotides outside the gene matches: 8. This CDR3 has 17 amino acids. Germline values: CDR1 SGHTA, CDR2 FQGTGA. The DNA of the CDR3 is TGTGCCAGCAGCTTCTTCGGACTAGCGGGAGGTGCGGGGGAGCTGTTTTTT. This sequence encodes CASSFFGLAGGAGELFF.

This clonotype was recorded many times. In DNA, the CDR3 is TGTGCCAGCAGTGAAGCGGTTAGCGGCTCCTACGAGCAGTACTTC. It specifies CASSEAVSGSYEQYF. The gene calls are TRBV28 and TRBJ2-7; D is possibly TRBD2 (6 bases). Germline V gives CDR1 MDHEN, CDR2 SYDVKM. This CDR3 is 15 amino acids long. Trimming cost V 5 bases and J 0 bases, with 14 bases left between them.

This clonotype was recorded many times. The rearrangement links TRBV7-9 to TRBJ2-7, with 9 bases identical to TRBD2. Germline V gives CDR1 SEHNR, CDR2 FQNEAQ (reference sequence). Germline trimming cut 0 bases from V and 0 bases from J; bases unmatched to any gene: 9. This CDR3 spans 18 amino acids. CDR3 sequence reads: CASSLARGASGTSYEQYF. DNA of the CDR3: TGTGCCAGCAGCTTAGCTCGTGGGGCTAGCGGGACCTCCTACGAGCAGTACTTC.